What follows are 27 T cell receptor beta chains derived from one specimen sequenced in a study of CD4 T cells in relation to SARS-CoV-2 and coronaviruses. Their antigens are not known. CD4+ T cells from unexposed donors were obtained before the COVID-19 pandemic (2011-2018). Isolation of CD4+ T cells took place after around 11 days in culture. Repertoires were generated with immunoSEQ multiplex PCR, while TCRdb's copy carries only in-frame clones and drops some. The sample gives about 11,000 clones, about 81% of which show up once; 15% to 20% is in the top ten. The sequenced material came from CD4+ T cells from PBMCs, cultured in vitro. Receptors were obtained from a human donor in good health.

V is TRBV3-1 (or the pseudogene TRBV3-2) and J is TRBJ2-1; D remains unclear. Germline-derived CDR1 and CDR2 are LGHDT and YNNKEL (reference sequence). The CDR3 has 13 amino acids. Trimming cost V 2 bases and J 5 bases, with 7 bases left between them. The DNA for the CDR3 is TGTGCCAGCAGCCAAAATCGAGACAATGAGCAGTTCTTC. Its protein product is CASSQNRDNEQFF.

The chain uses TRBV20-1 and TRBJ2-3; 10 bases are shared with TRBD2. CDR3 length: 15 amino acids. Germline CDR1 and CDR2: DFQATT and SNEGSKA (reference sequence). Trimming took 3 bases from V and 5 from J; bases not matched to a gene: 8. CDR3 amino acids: CSASKLAGRGDTQYF. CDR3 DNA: TGCAGTGCTAGTAAACTAGCGGGGAGGGGAGATACGCAGTATTTT.

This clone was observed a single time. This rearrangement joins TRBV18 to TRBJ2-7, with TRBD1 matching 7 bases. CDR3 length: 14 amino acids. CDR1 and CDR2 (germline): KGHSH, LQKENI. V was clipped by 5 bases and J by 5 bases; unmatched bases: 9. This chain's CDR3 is CASSAGQVLDEQYF. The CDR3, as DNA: TGTGCCAGCTCAGCCGGACAGGTCCTCGACGAGCAGTACTTC.

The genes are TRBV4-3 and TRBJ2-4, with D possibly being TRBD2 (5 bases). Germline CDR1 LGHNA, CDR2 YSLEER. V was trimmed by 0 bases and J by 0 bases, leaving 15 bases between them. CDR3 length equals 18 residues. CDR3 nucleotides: TGCGCCAGCAGCCAAGATTTCACGGCGGACTTAGCCAAAAACATTCAGTACTTC. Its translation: CASSQDFTADLAKNIQYF.

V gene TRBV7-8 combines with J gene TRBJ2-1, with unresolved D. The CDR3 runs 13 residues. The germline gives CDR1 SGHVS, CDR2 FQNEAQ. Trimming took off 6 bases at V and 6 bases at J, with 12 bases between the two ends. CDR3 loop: CASSRDWANEQFF. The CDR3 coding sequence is TGTGCCAGCAGTCGTGACTGGGCCAATGAGCAGTTCTTC.

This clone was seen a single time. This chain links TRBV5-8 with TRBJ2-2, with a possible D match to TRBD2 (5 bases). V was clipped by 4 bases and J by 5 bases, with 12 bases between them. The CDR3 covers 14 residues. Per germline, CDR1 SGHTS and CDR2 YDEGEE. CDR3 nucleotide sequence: TGTGCCAGCAGCATAACACTAGTGACCGGGGAGCTGTTTTTT. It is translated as CASSITLVTGELFF.

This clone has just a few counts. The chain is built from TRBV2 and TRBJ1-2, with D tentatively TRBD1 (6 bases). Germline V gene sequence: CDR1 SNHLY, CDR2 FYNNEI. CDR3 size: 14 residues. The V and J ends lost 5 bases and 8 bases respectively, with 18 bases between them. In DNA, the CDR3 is TGTGCCAGCAGTCTCCAGGGGAGGGTTAGGGGCTACACCTTC. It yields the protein CASSLQGRVRGYTF.

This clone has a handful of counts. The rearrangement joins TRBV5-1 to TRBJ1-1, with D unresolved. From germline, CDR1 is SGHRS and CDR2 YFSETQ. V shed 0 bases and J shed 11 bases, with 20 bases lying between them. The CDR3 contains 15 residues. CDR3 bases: TGCGCCAGCAGCTTGGAACCCCCGGAGGCTGGGAAGGCTTTCTTT. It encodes CASSLEPPEAGKAFF.

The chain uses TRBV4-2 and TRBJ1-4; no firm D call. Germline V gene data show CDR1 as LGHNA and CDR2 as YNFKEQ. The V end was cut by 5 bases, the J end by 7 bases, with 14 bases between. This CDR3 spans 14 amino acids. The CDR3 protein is CASSKGGGGEKLFF. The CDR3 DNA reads TGTGCCAGCAGCAAAGGAGGAGGAGGTGAAAAACTGTTTTTT.

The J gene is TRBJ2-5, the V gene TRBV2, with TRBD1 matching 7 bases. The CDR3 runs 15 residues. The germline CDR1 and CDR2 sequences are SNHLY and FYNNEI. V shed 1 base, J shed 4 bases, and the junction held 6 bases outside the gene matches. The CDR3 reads CASSEGSAGGETQYF. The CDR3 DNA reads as TGTGCCAGCAGTGAAGGGTCGGCAGGGGGAGAGACCCAGTACTTC.

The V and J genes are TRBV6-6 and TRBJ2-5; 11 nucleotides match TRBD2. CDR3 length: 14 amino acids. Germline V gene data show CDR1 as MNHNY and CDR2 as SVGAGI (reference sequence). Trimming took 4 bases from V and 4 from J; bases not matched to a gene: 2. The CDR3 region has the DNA TGTGCCAGCAGTTCTGGACTAGCGGGAGAGACCCAGTACTTC. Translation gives CASSSGLAGETQYF.

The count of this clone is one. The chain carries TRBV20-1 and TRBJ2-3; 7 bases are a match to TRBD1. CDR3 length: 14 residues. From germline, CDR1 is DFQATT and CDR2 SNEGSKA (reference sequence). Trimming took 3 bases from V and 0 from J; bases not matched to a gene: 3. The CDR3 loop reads CSASRQGSTDTQYF. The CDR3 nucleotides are TGCAGTGCTAGTAGACAGGGTAGCACAGATACGCAGTATTTT.

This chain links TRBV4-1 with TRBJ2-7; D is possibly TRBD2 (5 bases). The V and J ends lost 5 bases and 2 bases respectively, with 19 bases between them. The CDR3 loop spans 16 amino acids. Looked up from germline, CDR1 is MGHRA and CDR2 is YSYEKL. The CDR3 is CASSFGSPLSAYEQYF. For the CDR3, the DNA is TGCGCCAGCAGCTTTGGGAGCCCCTTAAGTGCCTACGAGCAGTACTTC.

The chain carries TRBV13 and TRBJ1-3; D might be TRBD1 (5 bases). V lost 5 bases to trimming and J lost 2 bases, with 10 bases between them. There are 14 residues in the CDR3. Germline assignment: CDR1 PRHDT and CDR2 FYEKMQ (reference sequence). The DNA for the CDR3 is TGTGCCAGCAGCCCGGGACGGCCTGGAAACACCATATATTTT. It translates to CASSPGRPGNTIYF.

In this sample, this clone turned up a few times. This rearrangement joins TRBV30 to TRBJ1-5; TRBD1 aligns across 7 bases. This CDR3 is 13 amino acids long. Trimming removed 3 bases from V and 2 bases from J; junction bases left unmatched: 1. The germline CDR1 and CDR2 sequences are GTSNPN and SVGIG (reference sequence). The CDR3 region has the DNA TGTGCCTGGAGGGGGACAGGCAATCAGCCCCAGCATTTT. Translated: CAWRGTGNQPQHF.

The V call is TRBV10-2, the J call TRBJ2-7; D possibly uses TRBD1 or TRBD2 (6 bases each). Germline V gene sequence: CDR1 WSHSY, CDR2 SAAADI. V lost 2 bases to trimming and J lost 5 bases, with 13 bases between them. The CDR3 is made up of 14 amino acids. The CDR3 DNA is TGCGCCAGCAGTGAGAACTCCGGGGGCCACGAGCAGTACTTC. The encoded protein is CASSENSGGHEQYF.

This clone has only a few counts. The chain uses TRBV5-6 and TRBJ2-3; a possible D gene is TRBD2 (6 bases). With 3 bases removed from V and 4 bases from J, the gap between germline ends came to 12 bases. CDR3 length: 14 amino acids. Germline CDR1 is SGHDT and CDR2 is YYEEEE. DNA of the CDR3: TGTGCCAGCAGCTCAGGACCGGGGGCAGATACGCAGTATTTT. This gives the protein CASSSGPGADTQYF. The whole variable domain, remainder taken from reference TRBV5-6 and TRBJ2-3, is DAGVTQSPTHLIKTRGQQVTLRCSPKSGHDTVSWYQQALGQGPQFIFQYYEEEERQRGNFPDRFSGHQFPNYSSELNVNALLLGDSALYLCASSSGPGADTQYFGPGTRLTVL.

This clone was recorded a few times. The CDR3 reads CASSTSPGNYGYTF. CDR3 DNA: TGTGCCAGTAGTACCTCACCAGGGAACTATGGCTACACCTTC. The V and J genes are TRBV19 and TRBJ1-2; D is possibly TRBD1 (5 bases). In germline, CDR1 is LNHDA, CDR2 SQIVND (reference sequence). V was trimmed by 4 bases and J by 2 bases, leaving 11 bases between them. The CDR3 spans 14 residues.

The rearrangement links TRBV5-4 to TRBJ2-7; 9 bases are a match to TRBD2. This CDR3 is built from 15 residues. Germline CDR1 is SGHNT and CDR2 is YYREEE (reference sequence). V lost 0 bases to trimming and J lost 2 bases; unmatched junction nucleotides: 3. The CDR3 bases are TGTGCCAGCAGCTTGGGGACTAGCGTTACCTACGAGCAGTACTTC. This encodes CASSLGTSVTYEQYF. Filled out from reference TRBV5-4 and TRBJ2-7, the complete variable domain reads ETGVTQSPTHLIKTRGQQVTLRCSSQSGHNTVSWYQQALGQGPQFIFQYYREEENGRGNFPPRFSGLQFPNYSSELNVNALELDDSALYLCASSLGTSVTYEQYFGPGTRLTVT.

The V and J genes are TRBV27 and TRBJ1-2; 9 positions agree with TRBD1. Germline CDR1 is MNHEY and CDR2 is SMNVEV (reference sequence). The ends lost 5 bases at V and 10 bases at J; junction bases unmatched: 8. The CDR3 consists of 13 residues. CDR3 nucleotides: TGTGCCAGCAGTGCACAGGGGGCCTCGGTCTACACCTTC. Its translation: CASSAQGASVYTF.

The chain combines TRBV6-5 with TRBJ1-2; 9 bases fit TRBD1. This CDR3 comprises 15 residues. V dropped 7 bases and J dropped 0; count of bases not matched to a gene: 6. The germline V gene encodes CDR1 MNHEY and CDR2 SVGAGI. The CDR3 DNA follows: TGTGCCAGCAAGTTAACAGGGGGCTCTAACTATGGCTACACCTTC. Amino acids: CASKLTGGSNYGYTF.

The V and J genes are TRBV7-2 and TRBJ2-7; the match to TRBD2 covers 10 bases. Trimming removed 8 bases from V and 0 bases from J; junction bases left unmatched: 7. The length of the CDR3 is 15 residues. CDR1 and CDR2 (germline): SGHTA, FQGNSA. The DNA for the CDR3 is TGTGCCAGCCGGACTAGCGGTCTGAGCTCCTACGAGCAGTACTTC. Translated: CASRTSGLSSYEQYF. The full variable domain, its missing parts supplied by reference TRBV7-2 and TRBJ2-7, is GAGVSQSPSNKVTEKGKDVELRCDPISGHTALYWYRQSLGQGLEFLIYFQGNSAPDKSGLPSDRFSAERTGGSVSTLTIQRTQQEDSAVYLCASRTSGLSSYEQYFGPGTRLTVT.

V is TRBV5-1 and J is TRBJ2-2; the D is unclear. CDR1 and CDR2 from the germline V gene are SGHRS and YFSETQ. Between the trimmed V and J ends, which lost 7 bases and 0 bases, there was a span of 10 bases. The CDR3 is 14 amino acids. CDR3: CASGPRTNTGELFF. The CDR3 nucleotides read TGCGCCAGCGGACCGAGGACGAACACCGGGGAGCTGTTTTTT.

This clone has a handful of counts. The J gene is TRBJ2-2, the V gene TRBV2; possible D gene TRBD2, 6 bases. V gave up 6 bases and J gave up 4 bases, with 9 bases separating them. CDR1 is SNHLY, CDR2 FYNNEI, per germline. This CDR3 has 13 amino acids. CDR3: CASRKGLTGELFF. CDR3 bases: TGTGCCAGCAGAAAGGGACTCACCGGGGAGCTGTTTTTT.

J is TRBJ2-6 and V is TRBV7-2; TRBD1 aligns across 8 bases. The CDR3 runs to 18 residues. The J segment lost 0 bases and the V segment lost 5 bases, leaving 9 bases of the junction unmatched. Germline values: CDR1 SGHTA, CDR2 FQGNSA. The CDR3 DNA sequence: TGTGCCAGCAGCCGCCACGGGACAGGCCCCTCTGGGGCCAACGTCCTGACTTTC. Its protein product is CASSRHGTGPSGANVLTF.

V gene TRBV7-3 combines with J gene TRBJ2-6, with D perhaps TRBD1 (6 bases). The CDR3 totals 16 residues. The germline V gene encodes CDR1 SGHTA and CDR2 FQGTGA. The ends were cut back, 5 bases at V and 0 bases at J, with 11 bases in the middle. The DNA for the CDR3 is TGTGCCAGCAGCCCCCAGGGGCACTCTGGGGCCAACGTCCTGACTTTC. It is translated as CASSPQGHSGANVLTF.

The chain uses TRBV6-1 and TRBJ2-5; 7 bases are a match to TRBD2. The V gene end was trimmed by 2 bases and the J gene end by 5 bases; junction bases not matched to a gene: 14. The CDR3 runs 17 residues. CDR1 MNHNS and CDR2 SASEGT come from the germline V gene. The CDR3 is CASSETGTTGDRETQYF. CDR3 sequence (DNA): TGTGCCAGCAGTGAAACCGGGACTACCGGAGATCGGGAGACCCAGTACTTC.